The 7 T cell receptor beta chains listed next were all sequenced from one sample in a study of long-term antiretroviral therapy in people with HIV. Survey-level immunoSEQ v3.0 assays were run. Clones were read by immunoSEQ multiplex PCR, and TCRdb kept only the in-frame ones, dropping some. The profile shows 20,000 to 25,000 clones, roughly 80% of them singletons. Source: unsorted PBMCs, taken 0.2 years after starting antiretroviral therapy. These receptors were obtained from a woman in her twenties or thirties with HIV.

The rearrangement uses TRBV27 and TRBJ2-7, with 7 bases that match TRBD2. V dropped 6 bases and J dropped 0; count of bases not matched to a gene: 2. Germline CDR1 and CDR2: MNHEY and SMNVEV (reference sequence). The CDR3 runs to 13 residues. CDR3 sequence (DNA): TGTGCCAGCAGGCGGGGGAGCTCCTACGAGCAGTACTTC. Its protein is CASRRGSSYEQYF.

The rearrangement uses TRBV27 and TRBJ1-6; tentative D call: TRBD1 (5 bases). This CDR3 region has 14 residues. Germline CDR1 is MNHEY and CDR2 is SMNVEV (reference sequence). Trimming left V 5 bases short and J 7 bases short, with 12 bases between. The CDR3 nucleotides are TGTGCCAGCAGTCTCGACAGAGCAAATTCACCCCTCCACTTT. It codes for CASSLDRANSPLHF.

The chain has TRBV7-2 and TRBJ1-4, with D possibly TRBD1 on 5 matching bases. The CDR3 is 15 amino acids. Germline V lookup: CDR1 SGHTA, CDR2 FQGNSA. The germline V and J ends were trimmed by 1 base and 6 bases, with 12 bases remaining between them. In DNA, the CDR3 is TGTGCCAGCAGCTTAGTTGCAGGGAGGGATGAAAAACTGTTTTTT. It translates to CASSLVAGRDEKLFF.

This sequence joins TRBV10-3 and TRBJ2-3, with 9 bases fitting TRBD2. The CDR3 loop spans 16 amino acids. Germline V gene lookup returns CDR1 ENHRY and CDR2 SYGVKD. J gave up 3 bases and V 7 bases, and 11 bases lay outside the gene matches. The CDR3 bases are TGTGCCATCACCCAGGGCGGTAGCGGGGGAACAGATACGCAGTATTTT. It yields the protein CAITQGGSGGTDTQYF.

The J gene is TRBJ1-2, the V gene TRBV5-1, with 7 bases that match TRBD1. Trimming at V came to 4 bases and at J to 6 bases, leaving 6 bases not matched to a gene. Germline lookup yields CDR1 SGHRS and CDR2 YFSETQ. This CDR3 contains 13 residues. CDR3 DNA sequence: TGCGCCAGCAGCGTCGACAGGGCGGATGGCTACACCTTC. Translation: CASSVDRADGYTF. Full variable domain (outside the CDR3, taken from reference TRBV5-1 and TRBJ1-2): KAGVTQTPRYLIKTRGQQVTLSCSPISGHRSVSWYQQTPGQGLQFLFEYFSETQRNKGNFPGRFSGRQFSNSRSEMNVSTLELGDSALYLCASSVDRADGYTFGSGTRLTVV.

J is TRBJ1-5 and V is TRBV30, with a tentative D call TRBD1 (5 bases). CDR3 length: 15 residues. V was clipped by 3 bases and J by 7 bases, with 19 bases between them. The V gene's germline CDR1 is GTSNPN and CDR2 SVGIG (reference sequence). CDR3 bases: TGTGCCTGGAGCCACGGCCCGGGGGGGGACCAGCCCCAGCATTTT. It codes for CAWSHGPGGDQPQHF.

This chain links TRBV7-2 with TRBJ2-3, with a weak D call TRBD1 (6 bases). Germline loops: CDR1 SGHTA, CDR2 FQGNSA. V lost 2 bases, J lost 1 base, and 19 bases lay in between. The CDR3 is made up of 18 amino acids. CDR3 residues: CASSLLPPGHYRTDTQYF. CDR3 DNA: TGTGCCAGCAGCTTACTCCCCCCGGGACATTATCGCACAGATACGCAGTATTTT.